Following are 9 T cell receptor beta chains from one sample sequenced in a study of OX40 agonist ivuxolimab in advanced cancers. TCRdb keeps only in-frame clones here, not all; method: immunoSEQ multiplex PCR. The sample has approximately 26,000 clones; more than 70% are singletons. Sequenced here: CD4+ or CD8+ T cells sorted from blood, sampled in a trial of the OX40 agonist ivuxolimab. These receptors were taken from an adult with an advanced solid tumor such as melanoma, head and neck, liver or kidney cancer.

The gene calls are TRBV19 and TRBJ2-5, with D possibly being TRBD1 or TRBD2 (5 bases each). Trimming stripped 5 bases from V and 2 bases from J, with 15 bases between. This CDR3 has 15 amino acids. Germline CDR1 is LNHDA and CDR2 is SQIVND (reference sequence). Here the CDR3 reads CASSCRDVPQETQYF. As DNA, the CDR3 is TGTGCCAGTAGTTGCCGGGACGTCCCGCAAGAGACCCAGTACTTC.

CDR3 loop: CASSLGGDPEQYF. CDR3 in DNA: TGTGCCAGCAGCTTAGGAGGGGACCCTGAGCAGTACTTC. The chain uses TRBV7-2 and TRBJ2-5, with D possibly being TRBD1 or TRBD2 (5 bases each). Germline CDR1 is SGHTA and CDR2 is FQGNSA. Trimming stripped 1 base from V and 11 bases from J, with 14 bases between. CDR3 length equals 13 residues.

The chain is built from TRBV6-5 and TRBJ2-7; 8 bases are a match to TRBD2. The CDR3 runs to 16 residues. Germline CDR1 and CDR2: MNHEY and SVGAGI. The ends lost 0 bases at V and 2 bases at J; junction bases unmatched: 6. CDR3 sequence (DNA): TGTGCCAGCAGTTACTCCGCTAGCGGGCCCACCTACGAGCAGTACTTC. It is translated as CASSYSASGPTYEQYF.

The rearrangement joins TRBV18 to TRBJ2-2, with TRBD2 matching over 13 bases. The CDR3 runs to 18 residues. The V gene end was trimmed by 0 bases and the J gene end by 7 bases; junction bases not matched to a gene: 8. Germline V gene sequence: CDR1 KGHSH, CDR2 LQKENI. CDR3 nucleotides: TGTGCCAGCTCACCACCGAGAACTAGCGGGAGGGCCATCGGGGAGCTGTTTTTT. Translation gives CASSPPRTSGRAIGELFF. Combining the CDR3 with reference TRBV18 and TRBJ2-2 gives the whole variable domain NAGVMQNPRHLVRRRGQEARLRCSPMKGHSHVYWYRQLPEEGLKFMVYLQKENIIDESGMPKERFSAEFPKEGPSILRIQQVVRGDSAAYFCASSPPRTSGRAIGELFFGEGSRLTVL.

The rearrangement links TRBV21-1 to TRBJ2-5; the D call in the table, TRBD1, was not verified against the DNA. The J call could be wrong; TRBJ2-7 is a better fit for the DNA end. TRBV21-1 is deemed a pseudogene. The length of the CDR3 is 16 residues. The CDR3 here is CASSKWGRRGPYEQYF. CDR3 coding DNA: TGTGCCAGCAGCAAATGGGGGCGCAGGGGACCCTACGAGCAGTACTTC.

The V call is TRBV12-5, the J call TRBJ1-1; D is uncertain. This CDR3 contains 14 residues. Per germline, CDR1 LGHNT and CDR2 FRNRAP. The V gene lost 7 bases and the J gene lost 4 bases, with 16 bases spanning the gap. CDR3 nucleotide sequence: TGTGCTAGTGTTTCGGGAGGGTTGGGCACTGAAGCTTTCTTT. Protein: CASVSGGLGTEAFF.

CDR3 sequence (DNA): TGTGCCAGCAGGCCTACGGGAAAAGGAGAGACCCAGTACTTC. The encoded protein is CASRPTGKGETQYF. The genes are TRBV7-9 and TRBJ2-5, with a possible D match to TRBD2 (5 bases). The V and J ends lost 6 bases and 4 bases respectively, with 15 bases between them. Germline V gives CDR1 SEHNR, CDR2 FQNEAQ (reference sequence). There are 14 residues in the CDR3.

The chain uses TRBV14 and TRBJ2-2; no reliable D call. CDR3 size: 12 residues. Germline CDR1 and CDR2: SGHDN and FVKESK. Trimming removed 4 bases from V and 7 bases from J, with 7 bases in between. The CDR3 DNA follows: TGTGCCAGCAGCCCTCGCGGCGGGGAGCTGTTTTTT. Translating it yields CASSPRGGELFF.

The CDR3, as DNA: TGTGCCAGCAGCTTAGGCGGGACGGCGGGGGAGGAAGCTTTCTTT. It translates to CASSLGGTAGEEAFF. The V gene is TRBV7-3, the J gene TRBJ1-1, with D maybe TRBD1 (5 bases). The CDR3 is made up of 15 amino acids. The germline V gene has CDR1 SGHTA and CDR2 FQGTGA. Trimming left V 2 bases short and J 8 bases short, with 18 bases between.